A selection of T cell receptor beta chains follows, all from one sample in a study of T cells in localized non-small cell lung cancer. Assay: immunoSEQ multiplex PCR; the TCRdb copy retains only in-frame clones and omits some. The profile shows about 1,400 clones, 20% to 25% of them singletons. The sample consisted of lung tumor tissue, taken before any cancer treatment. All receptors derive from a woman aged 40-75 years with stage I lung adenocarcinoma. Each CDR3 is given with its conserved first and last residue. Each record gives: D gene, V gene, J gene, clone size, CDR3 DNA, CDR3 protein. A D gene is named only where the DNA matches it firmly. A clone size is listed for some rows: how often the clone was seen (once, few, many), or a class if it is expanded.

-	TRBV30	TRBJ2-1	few	TGTGCCTGGAGTGCAAGCGGGTTCTACAATGAGCAGTTCTTC	CAWSASGFYNEQFF
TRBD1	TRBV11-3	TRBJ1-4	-	TGTGCCAGCAGCCAATTAGGACAGGGCGGGGGGACTAATGAAAAACTGTTTTTT	CASSQLGQGGGTNEKLFF
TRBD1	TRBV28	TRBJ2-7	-	TGTGCCAGCTTCGCTGGACGGACAGGAGACTACGAGCAGTACTTC	CASFAGRTGDYEQYF
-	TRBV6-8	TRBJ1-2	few	TGTGCCAGCACCCATAGGGACGGGTATGGCTACACCTTC	CASTHRDGYGYTF
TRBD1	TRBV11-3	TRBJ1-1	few	TGTGCCAGCAGCTTAGTAGGGACAGCTGGTGATGAAGCTTTCTTT	CASSLVGTAGDEAFF
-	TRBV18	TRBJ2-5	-	TGTGCCAGCTCACCAGCGGGGGCCGCAGAGACCCAGTACTTC	CASSPAGAAETQYF
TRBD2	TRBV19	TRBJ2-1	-	TGTGCCAGTAGTATAGGGGGGGGTGGCAATGAGCAGTTCTTC	CASSIGGGGNEQFF
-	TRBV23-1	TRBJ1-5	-	TGCGCCAGCAGTCAATCTGGAACATTCGGCAATCAGCCCCAGCATTTT	CASSQSGTFGNQPQHF
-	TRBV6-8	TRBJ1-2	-	TGTGCCAGCAGTTACCAAGGACAGAACTATGGCTACACCTTC	CASSYQGQNYGYTF
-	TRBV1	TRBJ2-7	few	TGCGCCAGCAGCCAAGAAGCCAGCGGGGAGCTCTCCTACGAGCAGTACTTC	CASSQEASGELSYEQYF
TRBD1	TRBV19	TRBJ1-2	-	TGTGCCAGTAGAGTCGACAGGGGTTATGGCTACACCTTC	CASRVDRGYGYTF